The T cell receptor (beta chain) described here comes from a study of T-cell reconstitution after alpha-beta-depleted transplantation in children. General study results and limits: Newly generated T cells supplied most T-cell counts and diversity one year post-transplant.

Preparation of the TCRbeta library involved a method that used unique molecular identifiers. TCRdb called the PCR reads again in MiXCR, with one record for every CDR3 protein. The sample holds under 750,000 distinct CDR3 sequences, under 30% seen once. A note on this clonotype: Its specificity is unknown.

Material: PBMCs, mostly from graft donor cells, obtained 360 days after TCRalphabeta/CD19-depleted stem cell transplant. The sequence derives from a boy in the first two years of life who had a stem cell transplant for acute myeloid leukemia, so the T cells may come from the graft donor.

The CDR3 bases are TGCAGTGCTAGGGGACAGGGGCGGACCGGGGAGCTGTTTTTT. Residues: CSARGQGRTGELFF. The J gene is TRBJ2-2, the V gene TRBV20-1, with 10 bases aligning to TRBD1. The CDR3 spans 14 residues. Per germline, CDR1 DFQATT and CDR2 SNEGSKA (reference sequence). The J segment lost 5 bases and the V segment lost 3 bases, leaving 3 bases of the junction unmatched.